The 30 T cell receptor beta chains below all came from one sample that was sequenced in a study of cytomegalovirus exposure and HLA in healthy donors. 60 Vbeta and 13 Jbeta primers were used in PCR. The repertoire was sequenced with immunoSEQ multiplex PCR; TCRdb's copy has only in-frame clones and lacks some. The sample has over 100,000 clones, roughly 63% seen once. The sample consisted of PBMCs. These receptors were taken from a woman aged 70-85 years in good health and CMV-seropositive.

The chain combines TRBV11-3 with TRBJ2-2; 8 bases fit TRBD1. Germline assignment: CDR1 SGHNT and CDR2 YENEEA. This CDR3 is 17 amino acids long. J lost 5 bases, V lost 5 bases, and 13 bases had no gene match. The CDR3 region is CASSLLPGQASTGELFF. In DNA form, the CDR3 reads TGTGCCAGCAGCCTATTACCGGGACAGGCTTCAACCGGGGAGCTGTTTTTT.

The J gene is TRBJ1-1, the V gene TRBV18; D not resolved. Germline values: CDR1 KGHSH, CDR2 LQKENI. The CDR3 is 13 amino acids. V was shortened by 3 bases and J by 2 bases, with 7 bases between the two germline ends. The chain's CDR3 is CASSPEINTEAFF. The CDR3 bases are TGTGCCAGCTCACCGGAGATAAACACTGAAGCTTTCTTT.

Here the CDR3 DNA reads TGTGCCTGGAAGGAGGCGGGGCCCTACAATGAGCAGTTCTTC. This translates into CAWKEAGPYNEQFF. The gene calls are TRBV30 and TRBJ2-1; possibly TRBD2 for D (6 bases). The CDR3 consists of 14 residues. CDR1 is GTSNPN, CDR2 SVGIG, per germline (reference sequence). V lost 4 bases, J lost 2 bases, and 12 bases lay in between.

Details on this clone: The sample has other DNA sequences that encode this CDR3 too. The chain uses TRBV5-1 and TRBJ2-1, with D possibly matching TRBD1 (6 bases). V was pared by 0 bases and J by 2 bases, with 9 bases between. CDR1 SGHRS and CDR2 YFSETQ come from the germline V gene. This CDR3 is built from 15 residues. As DNA, the CDR3 is TGCGCCAGCAGCTTGGTTGCAGGGGCCTACAATGAGCAGTTCTTC. Amino acids: CASSLVAGAYNEQFF.

This chain joins TRBV7-3 and TRBJ2-5, with 7 bases lining up with TRBD2. The ends lost 5 bases at V and 5 bases at J; junction bases unmatched: 8. The CDR3 spans 14 residues. Looked up from germline, CDR1 is SGHTA and CDR2 is FQGTGA. The CDR3: CASSPRGELETQYF. The CDR3 bases are TGTGCCAGCAGCCCTCGGGGGGAACTGGAGACCCAGTACTTC.

Only a few counts were recorded for this clone. The chain carries TRBV7-8 and TRBJ1-5; no definite D call. In germline, CDR1 is SGHVS, CDR2 FQNEAQ. The V end lost 0 bases, the J end lost 0 bases, and 9 bases lay between the germline ends. The CDR3 runs 16 residues. The CDR3 DNA reads TGTGCCAGCAGCTTAGCGAGCGGATATAGCAATCAGCCCCAGCATTTT. Its translation: CASSLASGYSNQPQHF.

This chain links TRBV4-1 with TRBJ2-7, with a tentative D call TRBD1 (6 bases). Between the trimmed V and J ends, which lost 4 bases and 4 bases, there was a span of 17 bases. CDR3 length: 15 residues. Germline CDR1 and CDR2: MGHRA and YSYEKL. In DNA, the CDR3 is TGCGCCAGCAGCCGGACAGTCACTTTGAGGTACGAGCAGTACTTC. Residues: CASSRTVTLRYEQYF.

The CDR3 DNA sequence: TGCAGCGTAGGACTAAATGAGCAGTTCTTC. This translates into CSVGLNEQFF. V usage is TRBV29-1 and J usage is TRBJ2-1; TRBD2 might be the D (6 bases). Germline CDR1 SQVTM, CDR2 ANQGSEA. The CDR3 is 10 residues long. The V and J ends lost 6 bases and 7 bases respectively, with 7 bases between them.

This chain links TRBV30 with TRBJ1-5; TRBD1 agrees at 9 bases. CDR3 length: 15 amino acids. The V gene's germline CDR1 is GTSNPN and CDR2 SVGIG (reference sequence). V gave up 5 bases and J gave up 9 bases; unmatched junction bases: 14. CDR3 sequence reads: CAWGSRDRVGRPQHF. CDR3 nucleotide sequence: TGTGCCTGGGGGTCACGGGACAGGGTCGGGCGGCCCCAGCATTTT.

The rearrangement joins TRBV10-3 to TRBJ1-3, with D hard to call. The CDR3 length is 14 residues. With 7 bases removed from V and 2 bases from J, the gap between germline ends came to 12 bases. Germline CDR1 is ENHRY and CDR2 is SYGVKD. DNA for the CDR3: TGTGCCATCACCGCCGAGGAGGCTGGAAACACCATATATTTT. Its translation: CAITAEEAGNTIYF.

The chain carries TRBV30 and TRBJ1-2; maybe TRBD1 (5 bases). The germline gives CDR1 GTSNPN, CDR2 SVGIG (reference sequence). Trimming pared 3 bases from V and 5 bases from J, leaving 13 bases between. CDR3 length equals 13 residues. The CDR3 loop reads CAWRNGGAYGYTF. In DNA, the CDR3 is TGTGCCTGGAGGAACGGAGGGGCGTATGGCTACACCTTC.

This sequence joins TRBV6-5 and TRBJ1-5, with 8 bases matching TRBD1. Germline V lookup: CDR1 MNHEY, CDR2 SVGAGI. V was clipped by 7 bases and J by 6 bases; unmatched bases: 11. The CDR3 covers 15 residues. Written as DNA, the CDR3 is TGTGCCAGCATCCCCTACAGGGGGGCAGGTCAGCCCCAGCATTTT. Amino acids: CASIPYRGAGQPQHF.

The chain recombines TRBV4-1 with TRBJ1-5; D not resolved. The V and J ends lost 2 bases and 4 bases respectively, with 9 bases between them. Germline V CDR1 and CDR2: MGHRA, YSYEKL. The CDR3 contains 14 residues. The CDR3 region has the DNA TGCGCCAGCAGCCAAATGTCAGGAAATCAGCCCCAGCATTTT. Amino acids: CASSQMSGNQPQHF.

A few counts support this clone. The V call is TRBV19, the J call TRBJ1-1; 7 bases agree with TRBD1. Trimming removed 5 bases from V and 2 bases from J; junction bases left unmatched: 5. The CDR3 totals 14 residues. In germline, CDR1 is LNHDA, CDR2 SQIVND (reference sequence). The chain's CDR3 is CASSWQGGNTEAFF. In nucleotides, the CDR3 is TGTGCCAGTAGTTGGCAGGGGGGAAACACTGAAGCTTTCTTT.

This chain uses TRBV30 with TRBJ1-2; 8 bases are shared with TRBD1. Germline V CDR1 and CDR2: GTSNPN, SVGIG (reference sequence). The CDR3 extends over 13 amino acids. V lost 3 bases to trimming and J lost 4 bases; unmatched junction nucleotides: 4. CDR3 nucleotides: TGTGCCTGGAGCGCAGGGGGCCGCTATGGCTACACCTTC. Protein product: CAWSAGGRYGYTF. The full variable domain, in which reference TRBV30 and TRBJ1-2 provide the parts outside the CDR3, is SQTIHQWPATLVQPVGSPLSLECTVEGTSNPNLYWYRQAAGRGLQLLFYSVGIGQISSEVPQNLSASRPQDRQFILSSKKLLLSDSGFYLCAWSAGGRYGYTFGSGTRLTVV.

The CDR3 region has the DNA TGTGCCAGCAGCTCCCTGGACAGGGCTCTTGGCTACACCTTC. This sequence encodes CASSSLDRALGYTF. The chain carries TRBV11-2 and TRBJ1-2; 8 bases agree with TRBD1. Trimming at V came to 4 bases and at J to 7 bases, leaving 8 bases not matched to a gene. The CDR3 length is 14 residues. Germline lookup yields CDR1 SGHAT and CDR2 FQNNGV.

The count of this clone is one. Here the CDR3 DNA reads TGTGCCAGCTCACCACCGGGACAGGGGGCGACCGGGGAGCTGTTTTTT. It specifies CASSPPGQGATGELFF. J is TRBJ2-2 and V is TRBV18; TRBD1 matches at 12 bases. The length of the CDR3 is 16 residues. CDR1 and CDR2 (germline): KGHSH, LQKENI. The ends lost 0 bases at V and 5 bases at J; junction bases unmatched: 1. Together with reference TRBV18 and TRBJ2-2, the CDR3 gives the full variable domain: NAGVMQNPRHLVRRRGQEARLRCSPMKGHSHVYWYRQLPEEGLKFMVYLQKENIIDESGMPKERFSAEFPKEGPSILRIQQVVRGDSAAYFCASSPPGQGATGELFFGEGSRLTVL.

V is TRBV29-1 and J is TRBJ2-2, with D maybe TRBD1 (6 bases). Germline V gene data show CDR1 as SQVTM and CDR2 as ANQGSEA. The V gene lost 3 bases and the J gene lost 6 bases, with 14 bases spanning the gap. The length of the CDR3 is 14 residues. The CDR3 DNA reads TGCAGCGTTGAGGCCAGGGGAATTCCCGGGGAGCTGTTTTTT. This translates into CSVEARGIPGELFF.

The J gene is TRBJ2-3, the V gene TRBV7-8; TRBD1 matches at 10 bases. CDR1 and CDR2 (germline): SGHVS, FQNEAQ. This CDR3 spans 13 amino acids. V shed 6 bases and J 6 bases; nucleotides not matched to a gene: 3. The CDR3 reads CASRRTGGDTQYF. The CDR3 DNA reads as TGTGCCAGCAGGAGGACAGGGGGGGATACGCAGTATTTT.

CDR3 sequence: CASSEQGAGNQPQHF. The DNA of the CDR3 is TGTGCCAGCAGTGAACAGGGGGCAGGAAATCAGCCCCAGCATTTT. This chain joins TRBV6-4 and TRBJ1-5, with 9 bases that match TRBD1. With 3 bases clipped from V and 4 bases from J, the junction kept 4 bases outside the gene matches. In germline, CDR1 is MRHNA, CDR2 SNTAGT. The CDR3 is made up of 15 amino acids.

This clone was seen only once. This chain uses TRBV7-9 with TRBJ2-3, with D maybe TRBD2 (5 bases). V lost 2 bases to trimming and J lost 2 bases, with 14 bases between them. The germline gives CDR1 SEHNR, CDR2 FQNEAQ (reference sequence). The CDR3 consists of 16 residues. The CDR3 protein is CASSLIRGPDTDTQYF. The CDR3 region has the DNA TGTGCCAGCAGCTTAATCCGGGGTCCGGACACAGATACGCAGTATTTT. The full variable domain, completed using reference TRBV7-9 and TRBJ2-3, is DTGVSQNPRHKITKRGQNVTFRCDPISEHNRLYWYRQTLGQGPEFLTYFQNEAQLEKSRLLSDRFSAERPKGSFSTLEIQRTEQGDSAMYLCASSLIRGPDTDTQYFGPGTRLTVL.

V and J are TRBV7-2 and TRBJ1-4, with 7 positions matching TRBD1. Losses at the gene ends were 5 bases for V and 3 bases for J; bases not matched to a gene: 9. The CDR3 is 16 amino acids. Germline V gene data show CDR1 as SGHTA and CDR2 as FQGNSA. The DNA for the CDR3 is TGTGCCAGCAGCCTAAGGGCCGGGACAGCTAATGAAAAACTGTTTTTT. It specifies CASSLRAGTANEKLFF.

In its sample, this clone was seen a few times. The chain carries TRBV7-2 and TRBJ2-5; no clear D. Per germline, CDR1 SGHTA and CDR2 FQGNSA. The CDR3 is made up of 14 amino acids. V lost 5 bases and J lost 3, with 13 bases in between. The CDR3 here is CASSPMAVEETQYF. The CDR3 DNA reads TGTGCCAGCAGCCCAATGGCGGTCGAAGAGACCCAGTACTTC.

The sample holds one count of this clone. The V and J genes are TRBV30 and TRBJ1-4, with D possibly being TRBD1 (5 bases). This CDR3 has 17 residues. V was pared by 2 bases and J by 0 bases, with 16 bases between. Per germline, CDR1 GTSNPN and CDR2 SVGIG (reference sequence). CDR3 in amino acids: CAWSRRQGGSTNEKLFF. CDR3 in DNA: TGTGCCTGGAGTCGACGGCAGGGCGGCTCAACTAATGAAAAACTGTTTTTT.

The J gene is TRBJ2-7, the V gene TRBV7-9; 9 bases line up with TRBD1. V lost 4 bases, J lost 4 bases, and 5 bases stayed unmatched. The CDR3 has 14 residues. Germline V gene sequence: CDR1 SEHNR, CDR2 FQNEAQ (reference sequence). The CDR3 reads CASSSGTGRYEQYF. The CDR3 region has the DNA TGTGCCAGCAGCTCCGGGACAGGGCGGTACGAGCAGTACTTC.

The chain has TRBV5-1 and TRBJ2-1; TRBD2 aligns across 8 bases. Trimming cost V 5 bases and J 8 bases; bases outside gene matches: 12. The CDR3 totals 15 residues. The germline gives CDR1 SGHRS, CDR2 YFSETQ. The CDR3 is CASSAGGRSFDEQFF. The CDR3, as DNA: TGCGCCAGCAGTGCGGGGGGCCGGAGTTTTGATGAGCAGTTCTTC.

There are a few counts of this clone. The V gene is TRBV5-1, the J gene TRBJ1-4, with TRBD1 matching 9 bases. The V segment lost 4 bases and the J segment 8 bases; nucleotides outside the gene matches: 9. The CDR3 length is 15 residues. The germline CDR1 and CDR2 sequences are SGHRS and YFSETQ. As DNA, the CDR3 is TGCGCCAGCAGCGACCCTCGGGGGACAGGGGAAAAACTGTTTTTT. Protein product: CASSDPRGTGEKLFF.

V is TRBV13 and J is TRBJ1-1; 7 nucleotides agree with TRBD1. CDR1 PRHDT and CDR2 FYEKMQ come from the germline V gene (reference sequence). CDR3 length: 16 amino acids. Trimming cost V 1 base and J 3 bases; bases outside gene matches: 8. CDR3 sequence (DNA): TGTGCCAGCAGCTTAGACAGGGGTATGTTATACACTGAAGCTTTCTTT. Its protein is CASSLDRGMLYTEAFF.

This clone was seen a few times. V and J are TRBV18 and TRBJ1-2; the match to TRBD1 covers 7 bases. CDR1 KGHSH and CDR2 LQKENI come from the germline V gene. This CDR3 is built from 14 residues. Trimming removed 2 bases from V and 1 base from J; junction bases left unmatched: 1. For the CDR3, the DNA is TGTGCCAGCTCACCAGACAGGGATAACTATGGCTACACCTTC. Amino acid sequence: CASSPDRDNYGYTF.

The chain recombines TRBV27 with TRBJ1-5, with 7 bases matching TRBD1. CDR1 MNHEY and CDR2 SMNVEV come from the germline V gene (reference sequence). V lost 5 bases and J lost 4; bases outside the gene matches: 5. The CDR3 has 14 amino acids. The CDR3 DNA sequence: TGTGCCAGCAGTCCTTACAGGGGTAATCAGCCCCAGCATTTT. The encoded protein is CASSPYRGNQPQHF.